The 9 T cell receptor beta chains below come from one sample, sequenced in a study of T-cell memory formation after mild COVID-19. TCRdb re-derived calls from the 5' RACE reads in MiXCR, one entry per CDR3 protein. The data show around 250,000 distinct CDR3 sequences, 15% seen once. Sequencing input: PBMCs or a T cell subset sorted from them (not recorded which). The receptors shown here come from an adult woman who had mild COVID-19 (a few samples of this study predate the infection). Cell type and time point are not known.

The genes are TRBV4-2 and TRBJ2-1; perhaps TRBD2 as D (5 bases). V was pared by 2 bases and J by 4 bases, with 12 bases between. Germline CDR1 reads LGHNA; CDR2 reads YNFKEQ. This CDR3 is built from 15 residues. In DNA form, the CDR3 reads TGTGCCAGCAGCCAACCCAGGACGGGATACAATGAGCAGTTCTTC. Its protein product is CASSQPRTGYNEQFF.

This clonotype was picked up a small number of times. This rearrangement joins TRBV11-2 to TRBJ2-3, with 13 bases fitting TRBD2. The germline gives CDR1 SGHAT, CDR2 FQNNGV. After removal of 5 bases from V and 0 bases from J, the junction contained 2 bases not matched to a gene. The CDR3 totals 16 residues. The CDR3 DNA follows: TGTGCCAGCAGCATGACTAGCGGGGGGAGCACAGATACGCAGTATTTT. As protein: CASSMTSGGSTDTQYF.

This clonotype occurred a few times. The chain couples TRBV6-5 to TRBJ2-1; TRBD2 matches 11 bases. Losses at the gene ends were 6 bases for V and 4 bases for J; bases not matched to a gene: 5. CDR1 and CDR2 (germline): MNHEY, SVGAGI. The CDR3 is 15 amino acids. Here the CDR3 reads CASRTGTSGYNEQFF. The CDR3 DNA reads as TGTGCCAGCAGAACCGGGACTAGCGGATACAATGAGCAGTTCTTC.

V and J are TRBV6-5 and TRBJ2-1; TRBD2 agrees at 8 bases. V lost 2 bases and J lost 10; bases outside the gene matches: 4. The CDR3 contains 13 residues. Germline CDR1 MNHEY, CDR2 SVGAGI. This chain's CDR3 is CASSYRGLGEQFF. The DNA for the CDR3 is TGTGCCAGCAGTTACAGGGGACTAGGCGAGCAGTTCTTC.

A word on this clonotype: This may stem from a read error, because a much larger clone lies one nucleotide away. This rearrangement joins TRBV12-3 or TRBV12-4 to TRBJ2-1; TRBD1 aligns across 7 bases. This CDR3 is 15 amino acids long. The CDR3: CASSPRAGGYTEQFF. The CDR3 bases are TGTGCCAGCAGTCCCCGCGCAGGGGGATACACTGAGCAGTTCTTC.

This clonotype turned up a few times. The chain couples TRBV9 to TRBJ2-3, with D perhaps matching TRBD2 (7 bases). This CDR3 is 14 amino acids long. Trimming removed 3 bases at V and 6 bases at J, with 14 bases between. Germline assignment: CDR1 SGDLS and CDR2 YYNGEE. The CDR3 reads CASSGGGRWDTQYF. Here the CDR3 DNA reads TGTGCCAGCAGCGGGGGGGGCAGGTGGGATACGCAGTATTTT.

In its sample, this clonotype was seen a few times. The chain couples TRBV10-3 to TRBJ2-1, with D perhaps matching TRBD1 (6 bases). The V gene's germline CDR1 is ENHRY and CDR2 SYGVKD. Trimming left V 4 bases short and J 1 base short, with 8 bases between. This CDR3 region has 14 residues. CDR3 in amino acids: CAISVGGSYNEQFF. CDR3 coding DNA: TGTGCCATCAGTGTAGGGGGTTCCTACAATGAGCAGTTCTTC.

The rearrangement joins TRBV12-3 or TRBV12-4 to TRBJ1-1; D is unresolved. V was pared by 0 bases and J by 1 base, with 12 bases between. There are 16 residues in the CDR3. DNA for the CDR3: TGTGCCAGCAGTTTAGCGCGAATAGGGCCGAACACTGAAGCTTTCTTT. Protein product: CASSLARIGPNTEAFF.

The chain joins TRBV5-1 to TRBJ2-3; D perhaps matches TRBD1 (5 bases). The CDR3 is 14 amino acids. CDR1 is SGHRS and CDR2 is YFSETQ in the germline V gene. Trimming cost V 2 bases and J 2 bases, with 9 bases left between them. Here the CDR3 DNA reads TGCGCCAGCAGCTTAAGGGGTACCACAGATACGCAGTATTTT. It encodes CASSLRGTTDTQYF.